This TCR beta chain was retrieved from a study of T cells after somatic rescue of genetic block. The data were produced by immunoSEQ multiplex PCR, yet TCRdb's version contains in-frame clones alone and is incomplete. The repertoire includes 100,000 to 120,000 clones, around 90% of them detected once, and 1.4% to 1.5% sits in the top ten. The V end was cut by 4 bases, the J end by 7 bases, with 21 bases between. Per germline, CDR1 SGDLS and CDR2 YYNGEE. The length of the CDR3 is 16 residues. The sequence came from a woman between 18 and 29 years old. The rearrangement uses TRBV9 and TRBJ2-1; weak D call: TRBD2 (6 bases). The sequencing sample was made of peripheral blood mononuclear cells (PBMCs). DNA for the CDR3: TGTGCCAGCAGCTCCCAGGGTGGGGGAGGAAGGAATGAGCAGTTCTTC. This codes for CASSSQGGGGRNEQFF.